The 12 T cell receptor beta chains reported below all come from one sample, sequenced in a study of blood T cell repertoires in COVID-19 (dated by TCRdb to the early 2020s). Libraries were prepared through the immunoSEQ multiplex PCR assay. In TCRdb, the immuneACCESS table is reduced to in-frame sequences with V and J assigned. These tables do not hold every clone; where another copy was compared, an unresolved V gene accounts for under half, and the others remain unexplained. This sample holds 250,000 to 350,000 clones; 75% to 95% were observed only once. The ten largest clones take up roughly 1.1% of the sample. The specimen sequenced was PBMCs or T cells enriched from blood (not recorded which). Receptors originate from a woman between 25 and 40 years old who had recovered from COVID-19.

The chain links TRBV2 to TRBJ2-1, with 10 bases lining up with TRBD2. V was clipped by 0 bases and J by 2 bases; unmatched bases: 1. Germline loops: CDR1 SNHLY, CDR2 FYNNEI. The CDR3 sequence is 16 residues long. This chain's CDR3 is CASSEALAGAYNEQFF. The DNA of the CDR3 is TGTGCCAGCAGTGAAGCTCTAGCGGGAGCCTACAATGAGCAGTTCTTC.

Of note for this clone: At the DNA level, this CDR3 is encoded by other sequences in the same sample as well. The chain has TRBV28 and TRBJ2-3; D is ambiguous. Germline CDR1 reads MDHEN; CDR2 reads SYDVKM. This CDR3 has 14 residues. The V gene lost 5 bases and the J gene lost 0 bases, with 9 bases spanning the gap. Here the CDR3 reads CASSTSGSTDTQYF. The CDR3 DNA is TGTGCCAGCAGTACCTCAGGTAGCACAGATACGCAGTATTTT.

The rearrangement joins TRBV29-1 to TRBJ1-4; D perhaps matches TRBD1 (5 bases). This CDR3 spans 13 amino acids. Germline-derived CDR1 and CDR2 are SQVTM and ANQGSEA. DNA for the CDR3: TGCAGTGTGATGGGACTGGGTAATGAAAAACTGTTTTTT. Protein product: CSVMGLGNEKLFF.

The chain carries TRBV7-6 and TRBJ1-1, with D perhaps matching TRBD1 (6 bases). CDR3 length equals 15 residues. CDR1 and CDR2 from the germline V gene are SGHVS and FNYEAQ. Trimming shortened V by 6 bases and J by 0 bases, and 14 bases separated the two germline ends. The CDR3 loop is CASRSYRDLNTEAFF. The CDR3 nucleotides are TGTGCCAGCAGGAGCTACAGGGACCTGAACACTGAAGCTTTCTTT.

The chain is built from TRBV5-5 and TRBJ1-5; TRBD1 aligns across 9 bases. Unmatched junction bases numbered 4, after V lost 2 bases and J lost 1 base. From germline, CDR1 is SGHKS and CDR2 YYEKEE (reference sequence). The CDR3 spans 16 residues. The CDR3 reads CASSLTGGESNQPQHF. The CDR3 coding sequence is TGTGCCAGCAGCTTAACAGGGGGCGAAAGCAATCAGCCCCAGCATTTT.

This chain links TRBV7-9 with TRBJ1-6; no clear D. The germline V and J ends were trimmed by 6 bases and 8 bases, with 17 bases remaining between them. Looked up from germline, CDR1 is SEHNR and CDR2 is FQNEAQ (reference sequence). This CDR3 contains 15 residues. DNA for the CDR3: TGTGCCAGCAGTACAAGTTATCAGGTAGATTCACCCCTCCACTTT. Amino acids: CASSTSYQVDSPLHF.

The rearrangement uses TRBV28 and TRBJ1-2, with 7 bases aligning to TRBD1. The CDR3 runs 18 residues. The germline V gene encodes CDR1 MDHEN and CDR2 SYDVKM. The V and J ends lost 5 bases and 8 bases, in that order; junction bases with no gene match: 23. The CDR3 coding sequence is TGTGCCAGCAGTCCCCGAGTAAGGAGGGGGCGTAAGGCGGGGGGCTACACCTTC. Amino acid sequence: CASSPRVRRGRKAGGYTF.

The V gene is TRBV10-3, the J gene TRBJ2-3, with 7 bases fitting TRBD1. The CDR3 has 12 residues. Germline-derived CDR1 and CDR2 are ENHRY and SYGVKD. V gave up 6 bases and J gave up 4 bases; unmatched junction bases: 1. The CDR3 loop reads CAIRTGSDTQYF. In nucleotides, the CDR3 is TGTGCCATCAGGACAGGGTCAGATACGCAGTATTTT.

The V call is TRBV5-6, the J call TRBJ2-3, with 8 bases aligning to TRBD2. Germline CDR1 is SGHDT and CDR2 is YYEEEE. V trimming: 5 bases; J trimming: 9 bases; junction bases outside the gene matches: 11. This CDR3 contains 14 residues. The CDR3 DNA follows: TGTGCCAGCAGTACCGGGACTAGACCCATGACGCAGTATTTT. It encodes CASSTGTRPMTQYF.

V usage is TRBV5-5 and J usage is TRBJ2-1, with D perhaps matching TRBD1 (6 bases). There are 15 residues in the CDR3. Trimming removed 1 base from V and 1 base from J, with 9 bases in between. Germline values: CDR1 SGHKS, CDR2 YYEKEE (reference sequence). Here the CDR3 reads CASSLWDTSYNEQFF. The CDR3 DNA sequence: TGTGCCAGCAGCTTGTGGGACACATCCTACAATGAGCAGTTCTTC. Looking up the rest from reference TRBV5-5 and TRBJ2-1 gives the full variable domain: DAGVTQSPTHLIKTRGQQVTLRCSPISGHKSVSWYQQVLGQGPQFIFQYYEKEERGRGNFPDRFSARQFPNYSSELNVNALLLGDSALYLCASSLWDTSYNEQFFGPGTRLTVL.

V gene TRBV21-1 combines with J gene TRBJ1-6; the table gives TRBD1 as D, unverified against the DNA. TRBV21-1 is a known pseudogene. This CDR3 comprises 23 residues. CDR3 in amino acids: CASNRGWTGSIEKHEEGNSPLHF. The CDR3 coding sequence is TGTGCCAGCAACAGAGGTTGGACAGGGTCCATTGAGAAGCACGAAGAGGGAAATTCACCCCTCCACTTT.

The chain employs TRBV4-2 and TRBJ1-6; D remains ambiguous. The germline V gene encodes CDR1 LGHNA and CDR2 YNFKEQ. The CDR3 is 15 amino acids. V gave up 3 bases and J gave up 9 bases, with 15 bases separating them. CDR3: CASSHQEVERSPLHF. The CDR3 nucleotides are TGTGCCAGCAGCCATCAAGAAGTAGAGCGTTCACCCCTCCACTTT.